One and the same sample provided the 25 T cell receptor beta chains below, sequenced in a study of beta chain features in type 1 diabetes. Study results and limitations: Patients with Type 1 diabetes showed moderately but significantly shorter TCRB CDR3s in all four CD4+ subsets.

No cognate antigen is known for these TCRs. The investigators reverse transcribed all of the isolated RNA, so they sequenced expressed TCRB transcripts. Repertoires were generated with immunoSEQ multiplex PCR, while TCRdb's copy carries only in-frame clones and drops some. This sample has a few hundred thousand clones; roughly 9.8% occur once, and the top ten carry about 0.6%. The source material was central memory CD4+ T cells from blood. The receptors originated from a man under 40 with type 1 diabetes.

In this sample, this clone turned up a few times. The J gene is TRBJ1-5, the V gene TRBV11-2; maybe TRBD1 (5 bases). This CDR3 has 15 residues. CDR1 and CDR2 (germline): SGHAT, FQNNGV. V lost 2 bases and J lost 0, with 8 bases in between. The CDR3 region has the DNA TGTGCCAGCAGCTTATGGGGGAATAGCAATCAGCCCCAGCATTTT. This sequence encodes CASSLWGNSNQPQHF. The whole variable domain, filled in from reference TRBV11-2 and TRBJ1-5, reads EAGVAQSPRYKIIEKRQSVAFWCNPISGHATLYWYQQILGQGPKLLIQFQNNGVVDDSQLPKDRFSAERLKGVDSTLKIQPAKLEDSAVYLCASSLWGNSNQPQHFGDGTRLSIL.

This clone was counted ten times or more. The identical CDR3 is also encoded by other nucleotide sequences in the sample. The rearrangement joins TRBV4-2 to TRBJ1-4; D might be TRBD1 (6 bases). V lost 0 bases, J lost 8 bases, and 10 bases lay in between. In germline, CDR1 is LGHNA, CDR2 YNFKEQ. CDR3 length equals 14 residues. The CDR3, as DNA: TGTGCCAGCAGCCAAGACCGGACAGCGGAAAAACTGTTTTTT. Its protein is CASSQDRTAEKLFF.

This clone was detected a few times. V usage is TRBV6-1 and J usage is TRBJ1-1; no definite D call. V lost 6 bases and J 1 base, leaving 6 bases between the germline ends. Looked up from germline, CDR1 is MNHNS and CDR2 is SASEGT. The CDR3 extends over 12 amino acids. This CDR3 reads CASRPPNTEAFF. The CDR3 DNA follows: TGTGCCAGCAGACCTCCGAACACTGAAGCTTTCTTT.

This clone has only a few counts. The chain has TRBV19 and TRBJ2-4; no firm D call. Germline V CDR1 and CDR2: LNHDA, SQIVND (reference sequence). The CDR3 covers 15 residues. The ends were cut back, 1 base at V and 1 base at J, with 8 bases in the middle. In nucleotides, the CDR3 is TGTGCCAGTAGTATAGCCGGGTTGGCCAAAAACATTCAGTACTTC. Translated, it gives CASSIAGLAKNIQYF.

This clone was detected a few times. This sequence joins TRBV11-2 and TRBJ1-1; the D is unclear. V lost 5 bases and J lost 5, with 15 bases in between. The CDR3 contains 14 residues. Per germline, CDR1 SGHAT and CDR2 FQNNGV. This CDR3 reads CASSVRESGTEAFF. In nucleotides, the CDR3 is TGTGCCAGCAGCGTAAGGGAGAGTGGAACTGAAGCTTTCTTT.

There are a few counts of this clone. The chain recombines TRBV5-4 with TRBJ2-3; D possibly uses TRBD1 or TRBD2 (5 bases each). The CDR3 is 16 residues long. Trimming cost V 4 bases and J 1 base, with 16 bases left between them. CDR1 and CDR2 from the germline V gene are SGHNT and YYREEE (reference sequence). The CDR3 region has the DNA TGTGCCAGCAGCCTCGACAGTGGGAGACGCACAGATACGCAGTATTTT. It codes for CASSLDSGRRTDTQYF.

This clone has more than one count but fewer than ten. The chain recombines TRBV6-1 with TRBJ2-7; D is uncertain. V lost 4 bases and J lost 2, with 12 bases in between. Germline V gene lookup returns CDR1 MNHNS and CDR2 SASEGT. The CDR3 is made up of 14 amino acids. The CDR3 region has the DNA TGTGCCAGCAGTGTACCGGACGCTACCTACGAGCAGTACTTC. Amino acid sequence: CASSVPDATYEQYF.

The gene calls are TRBV11-2 and TRBJ2-2; TRBD2 aligns across 11 bases. With 6 bases clipped from V and 2 bases from J, the junction kept 8 bases outside the gene matches. This CDR3 has 17 amino acids. Germline CDR1 reads SGHAT; CDR2 reads FQNNGV. CDR3 DNA sequence: TGTGCCAGCAGACCAGGACTAGCGGGTTTCAACACCGGGGAGCTGTTTTTT. Amino acid sequence: CASRPGLAGFNTGELFF. The full variable domain, completed using reference TRBV11-2 and TRBJ2-2, is EAGVAQSPRYKIIEKRQSVAFWCNPISGHATLYWYQQILGQGPKLLIQFQNNGVVDDSQLPKDRFSAERLKGVDSTLKIQPAKLEDSAVYLCASRPGLAGFNTGELFFGEGSRLTVL.

Only a few counts were recorded for this clone. This chain uses TRBV15 with TRBJ2-1; no reliable D call. V lost 4 bases to trimming and J lost 6 bases, with 10 bases between them. CDR3 length equals 13 residues. CDR1 is LNHNV, CDR2 YYDKDF, per germline (reference sequence). The CDR3 bases are TGTGCCACCAGCAAAGACCCCTCCAATGAGCAGTTCTTC. Amino acid sequence: CATSKDPSNEQFF.

This clone was observed a handful of times. This chain joins TRBV15 and TRBJ2-3; tentatively, D is TRBD1 or TRBD2 (6 bases each). V lost 3 bases to trimming and J lost 2 bases, with 15 bases between them. Germline V CDR1 and CDR2: LNHNV, YYDKDF (reference sequence). The CDR3 consists of 16 residues. The CDR3 DNA reads as TGTGCCACCAGCAGTGGCGGGACATCCTACACAGATACGCAGTATTTT. Translating gives CATSSGGTSYTDTQYF.

This clone has a count of ten or more. V usage is TRBV28 and J usage is TRBJ1-5; possible D gene TRBD1, 6 bases. The CDR3 is 17 residues long. The ends were cut back, 8 bases at V and 0 bases at J, with 20 bases in the middle. The germline gives CDR1 MDHEN, CDR2 SYDVKM. As DNA, the CDR3 is TGTGCCAGCTTTCTCCAAACAGGGACATATAGCAATCAGCCCCAGCATTTT. This gives the protein CASFLQTGTYSNQPQHF.

Only a few counts were recorded for this clone. The chain employs TRBV7-2 and TRBJ1-1; D perhaps matches TRBD1 (6 bases). The germline V gene has CDR1 SGHTA and CDR2 FQGNSA. V was cut by 5 bases and J by 1 base, with 8 bases left in between. This CDR3 spans 13 amino acids. CDR3 coding DNA: TGTGCCAGCAGCCCGGGACAGAACACTGAAGCTTTCTTT. The encoded protein is CASSPGQNTEAFF.

V is TRBV27 and J is TRBJ2-1, with D perhaps TRBD2 (5 bases). The CDR3 runs to 17 residues. V lost 6 bases, J lost 7 bases, and 25 bases lay in between. The germline gives CDR1 MNHEY, CDR2 SMNVEV (reference sequence). The DNA for the CDR3 is TGTGCCAGCAGGAGTTCCCCCGAGATCCGATCGGGGAATGAGCAGTTCTTC. Translating it yields CASRSSPEIRSGNEQFF.

Only a few counts were recorded for this clone. The V and J genes are TRBV11-1 and TRBJ2-2; D is perhaps TRBD2 (6 bases). CDR3 length equals 13 residues. V shed 5 bases and J shed 3 bases, with 7 bases lying between them. In germline, CDR1 is SGHAT, CDR2 FQDESV (reference sequence). CDR3 loop: CASSRLDTGELFF. In DNA, the CDR3 is TGTGCCAGCAGCCGACTAGACACCGGGGAGCTGTTTTTT. The variable domain in full, with the rest retrieved from reference TRBV11-1 and TRBJ2-2, is EAEVAQSPRYKITEKSQAVAFWCDPISGHATLYWYRQILGQGPELLVQFQDESVVDDSQLPKDRFSAERLKGVDSTLKIQPAELGDSAMYLCASSRLDTGELFFGEGSRLTVL.

This clone was observed many times. V usage is TRBV5-4 and J usage is TRBJ2-2; D not resolved. The CDR3 extends over 14 amino acids. With 0 bases removed from V and 3 bases from J, the gap between germline ends came to 6 bases. In germline, CDR1 is SGHNT, CDR2 YYREEE (reference sequence). Here the CDR3 reads CASSLGQDTGELFF. In DNA form, the CDR3 reads TGTGCCAGCAGCTTGGGGCAAGACACCGGGGAGCTGTTTTTT.

Only a few counts were recorded for this clone. The chain couples TRBV19 to TRBJ2-7, with TRBD2 identical over 11 bases. Trimming cost V 4 bases and J 2 bases; bases outside gene matches: 4. Germline V gene lookup returns CDR1 LNHDA and CDR2 SQIVND (reference sequence). CDR3 size: 15 residues. CDR3 DNA: TGTGCCAGTAGTAGGGCTAGCGGGGGGACCTACGAGCAGTACTTC. It yields the protein CASSRASGGTYEQYF.

This clone was observed a handful of times. V gene TRBV18 combines with J gene TRBJ2-1; maybe TRBD1 (5 bases). V lost 6 bases and J lost 4, with 16 bases in between. Germline V CDR1 and CDR2: KGHSH, LQKENI. The CDR3 has 15 amino acids. The CDR3 region is CASSQGSDKYNEQFF. The DNA for the CDR3 is TGTGCCAGCTCTCAGGGCTCAGACAAGTACAATGAGCAGTTCTTC.

This clone has a handful of counts. The V gene is TRBV28, the J gene TRBJ2-3; D gene ambiguous. The CDR3 contains 12 residues. V lost 5 bases, J lost 7 bases, and 10 bases lay in between. CDR1 and CDR2 from the germline V gene are MDHEN and SYDVKM. The CDR3 DNA is TGTGCCAGCAGTGAATCTGGGAATACGCAGTATTTT. It translates to CASSESGNTQYF.

This clone was observed a few times. The CDR3 reads CASSKQQSEQYF. CDR3 coding DNA: TGTGCCAGCAGCAAACAACAGTCCGAGCAGTACTTC. The chain combines TRBV7-9 with TRBJ2-7, with D hard to call. Deletions cut 5 bases from V and 6 bases from J, with 11 bases between. The CDR3 is 12 amino acids. The germline V gene encodes CDR1 SEHNR and CDR2 FQNEAQ (reference sequence).

Notes on this clone: This sequence is one base from a far larger clone and is likely a read error. The chain links TRBV5-4 to TRBJ2-4, with 10 bases identical to TRBD1. The CDR3 covers 14 residues. J was trimmed by 7 bases and V by 0 bases; bases with no gene match: 1. CDR1 is SGHNT, CDR2 YYREEE, per germline (reference sequence). In DNA form, the CDR3 reads TGTGCCAGCAGCTTGGCGGGACAGGGGAACATTCAGTACTTC. Translated, it gives CASSLAGQGNIQYF. Variable domain in full (rest from reference TRBV5-4 and TRBJ2-4): ETGVTQSPTHLIKTRGQQVTLRCSSQSGHNTVSWYQQALGQGPQFIFQYYREEENGRGNFPPRFSGLQFPNYSSELNVNALELDDSALYLCASSLAGQGNIQYFGAGTRLSVL.

This clone turned up a few times. At one end the junction does not follow the germline gene, possibly because of a read error. The chain combines TRBV10-3 with TRBJ1-5; 8 nucleotides line up with TRBD1. In germline, CDR1 is ENHRY, CDR2 SYGVKD. This CDR3 is built from 16 residues. CDR3 bases: TGTGCCAGCAGTTACTCCACAGGGGGAGCCAAACAGCCCCAGCATTTT. It specifies CASSYSTGGAKQPQHF.

This clone has more than one count but fewer than ten. The chain has TRBV7-9 and TRBJ1-5; D gene unclear. CDR1 is SEHNR, CDR2 FQNEAQ, per germline (reference sequence). V dropped 2 bases and J dropped 3 bases, with 5 bases sitting between them. The length of the CDR3 is 13 residues. The CDR3, as DNA: TGTGCCAGCAGCTTAAGGGACAATCAGCCCCAGCATTTT. This sequence encodes CASSLRDNQPQHF.

The chain carries TRBV28 and TRBJ2-7, with a possible D match to TRBD2 (6 bases). In germline, CDR1 is MDHEN, CDR2 SYDVKM. V was shortened by 6 bases and J by 0 bases, with 15 bases between the two germline ends. There are 15 residues in the CDR3. CDR3 nucleotide sequence: TGTGCCAGCAGGATTAGACCGCGGGGCTCCTACGAGCAGTACTTC. This gives the protein CASRIRPRGSYEQYF.

The table lists this clone with many counts. The rearrangement links TRBV4-2 to TRBJ2-2, with 14 bases that match TRBD2. With V trimmed by 1 base and J by 5 bases, 12 bases remained unmatched. The CDR3 is 20 residues long. Germline-derived CDR1 and CDR2 are LGHNA and YNFKEQ. Written as DNA, the CDR3 is TGTGCCAGCAGCCAAGTACCCGGGACTAGCGGGAGTATTGTAACCGGGGAGCTGTTTTTT. It translates to CASSQVPGTSGSIVTGELFF.

This clone was detected ten times or more. The same CDR3 can be traced to other DNA sequences in this sample. As DNA, the CDR3 is TGCGCCAGCAGCCCGACGGGGACAGGGGACTATGGCTACACCTTC. It is translated as CASSPTGTGDYGYTF. V is TRBV5-1 and J is TRBJ1-2; 10 bases align to TRBD1. The CDR3 is 15 residues long. V dropped 4 bases and J dropped 3; count of bases not matched to a gene: 6. CDR1 is SGHRS, CDR2 YFSETQ, per germline.